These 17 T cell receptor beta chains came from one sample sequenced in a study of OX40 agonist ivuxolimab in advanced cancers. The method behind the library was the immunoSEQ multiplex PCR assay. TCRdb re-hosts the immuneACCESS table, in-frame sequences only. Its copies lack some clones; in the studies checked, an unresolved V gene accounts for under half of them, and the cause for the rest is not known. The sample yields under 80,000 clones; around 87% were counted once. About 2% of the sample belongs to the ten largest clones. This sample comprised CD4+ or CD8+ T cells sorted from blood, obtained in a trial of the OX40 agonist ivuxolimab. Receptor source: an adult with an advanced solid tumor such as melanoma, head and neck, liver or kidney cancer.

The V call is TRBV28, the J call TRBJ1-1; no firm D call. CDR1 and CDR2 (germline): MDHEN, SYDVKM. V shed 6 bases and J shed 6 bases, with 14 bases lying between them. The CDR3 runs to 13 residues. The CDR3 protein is CASSLAHSSEAFF. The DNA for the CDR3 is TGTGCCAGCAGCCTTGCCCACAGTTCTGAAGCTTTCTTT.

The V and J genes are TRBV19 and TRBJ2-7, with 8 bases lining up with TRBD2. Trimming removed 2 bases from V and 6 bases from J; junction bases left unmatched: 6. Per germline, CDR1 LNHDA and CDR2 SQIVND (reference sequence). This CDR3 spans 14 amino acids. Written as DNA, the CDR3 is TGTGCCAGTAGTATAAACGGCGGGGGGCGCGAGCAGTACTTC. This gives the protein CASSINGGGREQYF.

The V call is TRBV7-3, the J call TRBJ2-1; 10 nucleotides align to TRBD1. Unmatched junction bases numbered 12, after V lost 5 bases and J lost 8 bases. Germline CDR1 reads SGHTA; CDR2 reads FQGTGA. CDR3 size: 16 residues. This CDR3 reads CASSLGWTGGGDEQFF. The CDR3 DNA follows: TGTGCCAGCAGCCTGGGGTGGACAGGGGGTGGTGATGAGCAGTTCTTC.

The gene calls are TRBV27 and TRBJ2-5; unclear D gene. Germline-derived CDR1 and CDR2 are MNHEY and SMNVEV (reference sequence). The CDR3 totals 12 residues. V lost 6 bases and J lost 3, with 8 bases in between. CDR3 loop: CASRGPKETQYF. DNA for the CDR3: TGTGCCAGCAGAGGACCTAAAGAGACCCAGTACTTC.

The CDR3 here is CASSTQTGSGTEAFF. The CDR3 DNA reads as TGTGCCAGCAGCACCCAAACAGGCTCCGGGACTGAAGCTTTCTTT. The rearrangement uses TRBV9 and TRBJ1-1, with D possibly TRBD1 on 5 matching bases. The germline CDR1 and CDR2 sequences are SGDLS and YYNGEE. The CDR3 contains 15 residues. Deletions cut 4 bases from V and 5 bases from J, with 18 bases between.

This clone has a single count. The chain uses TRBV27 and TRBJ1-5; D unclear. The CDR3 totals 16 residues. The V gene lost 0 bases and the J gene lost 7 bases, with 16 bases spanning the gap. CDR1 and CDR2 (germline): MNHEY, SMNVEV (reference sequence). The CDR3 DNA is TGTGCCAGCAGTTTATCGATATTTCGTGATGGACAGCCCCAGCATTTT. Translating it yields CASSLSIFRDGQPQHF.

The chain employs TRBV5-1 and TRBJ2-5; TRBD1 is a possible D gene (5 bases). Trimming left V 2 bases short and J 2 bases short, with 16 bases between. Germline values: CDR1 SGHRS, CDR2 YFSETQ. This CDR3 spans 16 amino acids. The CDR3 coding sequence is TGCGCCAGCAGCTTCGCCCATACAGGTAGTCAAGAGACCCAGTACTTC. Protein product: CASSFAHTGSQETQYF.

This CDR3 reads CASRIRDRVDEQYF. The CDR3 nucleotides are TGTGCCAGTAGGATCCGGGACAGGGTAGACGAGCAGTACTTC. This chain joins TRBV19 and TRBJ2-7; 9 bases line up with TRBD1. V lost 6 bases and J lost 5; bases outside the gene matches: 8. There are 14 residues in the CDR3. CDR1 LNHDA and CDR2 SQIVND come from the germline V gene (reference sequence).

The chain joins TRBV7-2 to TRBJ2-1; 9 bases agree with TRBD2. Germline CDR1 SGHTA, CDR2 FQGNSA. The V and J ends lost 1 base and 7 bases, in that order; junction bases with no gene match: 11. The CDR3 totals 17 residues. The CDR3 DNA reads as TGTGCCAGCAGCTTAGGGGTCCTAGCGGGACGAGTGAATGAGCAGTTCTTC. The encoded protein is CASSLGVLAGRVNEQFF. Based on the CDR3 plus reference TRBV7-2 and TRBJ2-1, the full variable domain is GAGVSQSPSNKVTEKGKDVELRCDPISGHTALYWYRQSLGQGLEFLIYFQGNSAPDKSGLPSDRFSAERTGGSVSTLTIQRTQQEDSAVYLCASSLGVLAGRVNEQFFGPGTRLTVL.

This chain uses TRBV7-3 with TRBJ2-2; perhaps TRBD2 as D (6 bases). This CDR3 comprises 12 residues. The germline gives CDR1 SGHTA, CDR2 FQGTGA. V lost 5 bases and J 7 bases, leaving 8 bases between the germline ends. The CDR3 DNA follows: TGTGCCAGCAGCCTAGCGTTCGGGGAGCTGTTTTTT. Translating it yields CASSLAFGELFF.

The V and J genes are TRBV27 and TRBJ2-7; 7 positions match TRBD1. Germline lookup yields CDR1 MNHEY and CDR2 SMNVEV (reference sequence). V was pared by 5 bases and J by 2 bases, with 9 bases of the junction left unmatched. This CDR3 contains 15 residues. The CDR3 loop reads CASSTYGTEAYEQYF. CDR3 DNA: TGTGCCAGCAGTACGTACGGGACAGAAGCCTACGAGCAGTACTTC.

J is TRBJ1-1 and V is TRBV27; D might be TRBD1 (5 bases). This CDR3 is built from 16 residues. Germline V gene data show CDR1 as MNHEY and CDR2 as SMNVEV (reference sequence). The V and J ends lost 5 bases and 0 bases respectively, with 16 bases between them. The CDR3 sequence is CASSPADRDVNTEAFF. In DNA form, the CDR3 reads TGTGCCAGCAGTCCGGCCGACAGAGATGTGAACACTGAAGCTTTCTTT.

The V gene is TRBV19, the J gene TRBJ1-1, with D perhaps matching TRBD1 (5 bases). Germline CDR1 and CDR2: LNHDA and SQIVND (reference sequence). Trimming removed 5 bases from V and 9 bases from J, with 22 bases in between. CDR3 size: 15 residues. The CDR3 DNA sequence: TGTGCCAGTAGTCCGCGGGACCCTATGGCCCCCCAAGCTTTCTTT. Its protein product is CASSPRDPMAPQAFF.

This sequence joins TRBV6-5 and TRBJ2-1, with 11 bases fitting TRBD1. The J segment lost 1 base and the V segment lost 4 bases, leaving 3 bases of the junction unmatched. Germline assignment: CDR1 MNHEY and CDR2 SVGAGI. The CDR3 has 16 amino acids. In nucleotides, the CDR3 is TGTGCCAGCAGTTCGGGGACAGGGGGGTCCTACAATGAGCAGTTCTTC. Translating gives CASSSGTGGSYNEQFF.

DNA of the CDR3: TGCGCCAGCAGCCAAGATTTCAGCACCTCTGGAAACACCATATATTTT. As protein: CASSQDFSTSGNTIYF. The V and J genes are TRBV4-1 and TRBJ1-3, with D unresolved. This CDR3 is 16 amino acids long. V was pared by 0 bases and J by 0 bases, with 9 bases between. Germline CDR1 and CDR2: MGHRA and YSYEKL.

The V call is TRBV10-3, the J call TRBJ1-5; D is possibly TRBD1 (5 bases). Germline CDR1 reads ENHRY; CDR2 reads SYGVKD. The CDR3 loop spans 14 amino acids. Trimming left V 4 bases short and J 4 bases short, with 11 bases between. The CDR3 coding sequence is TGTGCCATCAGTGTGGAACAGGCGAATCAGCCCCAGCATTTT. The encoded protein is CAISVEQANQPQHF.

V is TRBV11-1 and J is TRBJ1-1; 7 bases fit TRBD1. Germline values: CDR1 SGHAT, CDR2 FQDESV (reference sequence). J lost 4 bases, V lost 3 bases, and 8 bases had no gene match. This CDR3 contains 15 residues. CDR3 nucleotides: TGTGCCAGCAGCTTTCGGGACAGTCCTTTCACTGAAGCTTTCTTT. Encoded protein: CASSFRDSPFTEAFF.